This TCR beta chain is drawn from a study of graft-versus-host responses after intestinal transplantation. As for the study in general: Anti-thymocyte globulin induction preceded three to four years of tacrolimus and steroid maintenance in all recipients. Whole-study results and caveats: Peak GvH clone levels in circulation were associated with early post-transplant HvG declines. Allografts of patients with graft-donor T cell macrochimerism showed high graft-versus-host to host-versus-graft clone ratios. GvH clones surfaced in recipient marrow, some emerging earlier in ileum or blood.

Trimming took off 4 bases at V and 6 bases at J, with 16 bases between the two ends. Germline V lookup: CDR1 SGHRS, CDR2 YFSETQ. This CDR3 region has 15 residues. About this clone: What it binds is not known.

Data came from immunoSEQ multiplex PCR; TCRdb stores just in-frame clones and leaves some out. This sample has about 120,000 clones, with approximately 90% found just once. The sequencing used unstimulated CD4+ T cells sorted from spleen or lymph node cells, collected before intestinal transplant. This TCR was sampled from a human donor who received an intestinal transplant. J is TRBJ1-4 and V is TRBV5-1; possibly TRBD1 for D (5 bases). Written as DNA, the CDR3 is TGCGCCAGCAGCCCGGCGGGACCCGGGGATGAAAAACTGTTTTTT. Translation gives CASSPAGPGDEKLFF.